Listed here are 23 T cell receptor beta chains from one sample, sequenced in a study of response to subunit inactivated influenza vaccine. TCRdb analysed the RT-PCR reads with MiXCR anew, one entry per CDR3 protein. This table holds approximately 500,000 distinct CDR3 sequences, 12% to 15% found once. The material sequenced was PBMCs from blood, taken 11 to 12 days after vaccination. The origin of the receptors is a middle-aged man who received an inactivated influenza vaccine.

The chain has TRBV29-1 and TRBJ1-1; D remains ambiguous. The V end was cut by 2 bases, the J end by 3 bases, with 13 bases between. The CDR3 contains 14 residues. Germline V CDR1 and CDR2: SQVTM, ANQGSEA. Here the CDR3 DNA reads TGCAGCGTTGAAAGGTTGAGAGAAGACACTGAAGCTTTCTTT. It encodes CSVERLREDTEAFF.

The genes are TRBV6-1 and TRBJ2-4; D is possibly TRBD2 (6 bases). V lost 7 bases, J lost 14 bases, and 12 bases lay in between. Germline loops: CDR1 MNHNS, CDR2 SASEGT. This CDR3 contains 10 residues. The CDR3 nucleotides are TGTGCCAGCACTGGGACTTGGGAGTACTTC. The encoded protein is CASTGTWEYF.

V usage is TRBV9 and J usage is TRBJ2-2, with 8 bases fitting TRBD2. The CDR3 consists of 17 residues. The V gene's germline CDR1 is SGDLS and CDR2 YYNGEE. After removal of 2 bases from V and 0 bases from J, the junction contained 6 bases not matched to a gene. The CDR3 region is CASSVPSGSPNTGELFF. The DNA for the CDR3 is TGTGCCAGCAGCGTCCCCAGCGGGAGCCCGAACACCGGGGAGCTGTTTTTT.

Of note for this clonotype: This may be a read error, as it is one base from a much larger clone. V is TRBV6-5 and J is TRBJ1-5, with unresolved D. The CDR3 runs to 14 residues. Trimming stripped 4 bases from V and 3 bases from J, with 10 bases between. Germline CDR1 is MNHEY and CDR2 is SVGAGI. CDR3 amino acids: CASSSRTNNQPQHF. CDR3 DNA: TGTGCCAGCAGTTCTCGGACTAACAATCAGCCCCAGCATTTT.

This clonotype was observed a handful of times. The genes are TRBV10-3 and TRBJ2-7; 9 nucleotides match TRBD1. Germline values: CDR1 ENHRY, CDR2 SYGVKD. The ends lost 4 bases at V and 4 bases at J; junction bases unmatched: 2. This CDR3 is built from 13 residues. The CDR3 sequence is CAISVGQGYEQYF. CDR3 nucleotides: TGTGCCATCAGTGTCGGACAGGGGTACGAGCAGTACTTC.

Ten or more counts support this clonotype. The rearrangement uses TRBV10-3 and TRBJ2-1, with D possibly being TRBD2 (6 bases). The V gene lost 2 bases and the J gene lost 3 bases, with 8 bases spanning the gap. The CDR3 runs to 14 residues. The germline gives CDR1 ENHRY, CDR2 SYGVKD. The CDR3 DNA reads TGTGCCATCAGTGAGCGGGAGAGCTACAATGAGCAGTTCTTC. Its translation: CAISERESYNEQFF.

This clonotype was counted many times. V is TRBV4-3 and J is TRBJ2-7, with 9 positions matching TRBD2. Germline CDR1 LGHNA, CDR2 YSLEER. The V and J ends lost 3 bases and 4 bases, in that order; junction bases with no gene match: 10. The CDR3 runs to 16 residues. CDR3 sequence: CASSQGLSGSGYEQYF. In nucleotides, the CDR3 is TGCGCCAGCAGCCAGGGCCTTAGCGGGAGCGGATACGAGCAGTACTTC.

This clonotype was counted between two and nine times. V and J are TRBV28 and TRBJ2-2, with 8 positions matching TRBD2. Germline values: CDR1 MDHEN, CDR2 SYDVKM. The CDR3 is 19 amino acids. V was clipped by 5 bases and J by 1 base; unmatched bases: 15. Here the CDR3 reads CASSRWSGGGSKNTGELFF. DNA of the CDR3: TGTGCCAGCAGTCGATGGAGTGGCGGGGGGTCCAAGAACACCGGGGAGCTGTTTTTT. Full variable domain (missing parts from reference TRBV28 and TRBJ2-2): DVKVTQSSRYLVKRTGEKVFLECVQDMDHENMFWYRQDPGLGLRLIYFSYDVKMKEKGDIPEGYSVSREKKERFSLILESASTNQTSMYLCASSRWSGGGSKNTGELFFGEGSRLTVL.

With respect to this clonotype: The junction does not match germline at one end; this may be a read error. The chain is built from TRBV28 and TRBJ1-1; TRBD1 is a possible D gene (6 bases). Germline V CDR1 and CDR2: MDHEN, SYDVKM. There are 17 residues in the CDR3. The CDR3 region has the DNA TGTGACAGCAGTTCGTACAACAGGGAGGGGATGAACACTGAAGCTTTCTTT. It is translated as CDSSSYNREGMNTEAFF.

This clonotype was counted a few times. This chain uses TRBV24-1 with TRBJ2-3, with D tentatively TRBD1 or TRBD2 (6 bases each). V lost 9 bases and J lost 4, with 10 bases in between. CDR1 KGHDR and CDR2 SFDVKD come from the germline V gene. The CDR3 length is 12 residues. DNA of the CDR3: TGTGCCACCGGGGGGCAGGCAGATACGCAGTATTTT. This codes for CATGGQADTQYF.

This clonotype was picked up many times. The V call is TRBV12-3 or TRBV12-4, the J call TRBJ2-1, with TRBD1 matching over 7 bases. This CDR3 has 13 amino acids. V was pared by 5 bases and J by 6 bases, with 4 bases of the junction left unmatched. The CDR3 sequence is CASSQDRVNEQFF. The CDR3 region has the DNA TGTGCCAGCAGTCAAGACAGGGTCAATGAGCAGTTCTTC.

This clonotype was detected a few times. The CDR3 nucleotides are TGTGCCAGCAGCTTAGGCCCCAGGGGCTATAATTCACCCCTCCACTTT. Its translation: CASSLGPRGYNSPLHF. V is TRBV7-2 and J is TRBJ1-6; D might be TRBD1 (6 bases). V was shortened by 1 base and J by 3 bases, with 10 bases between the two germline ends. The germline V gene encodes CDR1 SGHTA and CDR2 FQGNSA. The CDR3 loop spans 16 amino acids.

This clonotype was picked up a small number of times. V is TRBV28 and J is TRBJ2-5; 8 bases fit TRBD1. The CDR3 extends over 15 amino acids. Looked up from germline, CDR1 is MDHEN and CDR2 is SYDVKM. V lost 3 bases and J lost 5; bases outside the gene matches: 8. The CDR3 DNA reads TGTGCCAGCAGTTTTTCTCAGGGGGCGGCGGAGACCCAGTACTTC. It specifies CASSFSQGAAETQYF.

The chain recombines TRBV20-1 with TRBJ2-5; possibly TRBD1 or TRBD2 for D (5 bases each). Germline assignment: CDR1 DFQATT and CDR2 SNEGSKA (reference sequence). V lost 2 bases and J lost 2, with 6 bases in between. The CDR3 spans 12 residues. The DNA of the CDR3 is TGCAGTGCTAGATGGGGGCAAGAGACCCAGTACTTC. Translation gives CSARWGQETQYF.

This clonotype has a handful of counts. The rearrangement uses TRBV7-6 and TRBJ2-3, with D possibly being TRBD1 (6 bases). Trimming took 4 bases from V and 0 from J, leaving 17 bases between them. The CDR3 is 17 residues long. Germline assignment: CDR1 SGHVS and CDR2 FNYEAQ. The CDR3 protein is CASSSIVGGSSTDTQYF. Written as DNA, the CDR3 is TGTGCCAGCAGCTCCATTGTAGGGGGATCTAGCACAGATACGCAGTATTTT.

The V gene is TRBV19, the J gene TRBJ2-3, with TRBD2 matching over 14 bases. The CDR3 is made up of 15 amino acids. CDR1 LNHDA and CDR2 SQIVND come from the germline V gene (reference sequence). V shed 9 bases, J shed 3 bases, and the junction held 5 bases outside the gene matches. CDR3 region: CASRTSGRSTDTQYF. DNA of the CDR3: TGTGCCAGCAGGACTAGCGGGAGGAGTACAGATACGCAGTATTTT.

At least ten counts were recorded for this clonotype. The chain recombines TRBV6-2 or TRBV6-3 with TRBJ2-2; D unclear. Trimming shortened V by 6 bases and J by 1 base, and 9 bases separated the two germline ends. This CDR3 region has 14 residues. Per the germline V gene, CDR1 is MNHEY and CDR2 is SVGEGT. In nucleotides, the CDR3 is TGTGCCAGCAGCTATGTACGGAACACCGGGGAGCTGTTTTTT. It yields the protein CASSYVRNTGELFF.

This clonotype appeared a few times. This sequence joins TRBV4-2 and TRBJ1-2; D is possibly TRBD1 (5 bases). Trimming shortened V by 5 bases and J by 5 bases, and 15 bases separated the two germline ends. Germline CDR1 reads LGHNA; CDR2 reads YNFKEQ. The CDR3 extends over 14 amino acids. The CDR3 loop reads CASSSQGPEYGYTF. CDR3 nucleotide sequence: TGTGCCAGCAGCTCCCAGGGCCCGGAATATGGCTACACCTTC.

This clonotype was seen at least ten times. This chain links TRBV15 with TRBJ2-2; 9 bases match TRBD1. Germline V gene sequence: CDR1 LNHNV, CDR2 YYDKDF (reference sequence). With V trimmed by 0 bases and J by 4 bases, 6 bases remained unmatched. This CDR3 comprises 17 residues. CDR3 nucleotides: TGTGCCACCAGCAGAGATAGGGGGACAGGGCCCACCGGGGAGCTGTTTTTT. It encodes CATSRDRGTGPTGELFF.

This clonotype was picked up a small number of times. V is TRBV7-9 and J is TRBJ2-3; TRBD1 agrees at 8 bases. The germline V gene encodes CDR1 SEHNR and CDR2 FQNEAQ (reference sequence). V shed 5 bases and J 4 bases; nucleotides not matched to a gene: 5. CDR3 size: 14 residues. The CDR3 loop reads CASSIRQGSDTQYF. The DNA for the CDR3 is TGTGCCAGCAGCATCCGACAGGGGTCAGATACGCAGTATTTT.

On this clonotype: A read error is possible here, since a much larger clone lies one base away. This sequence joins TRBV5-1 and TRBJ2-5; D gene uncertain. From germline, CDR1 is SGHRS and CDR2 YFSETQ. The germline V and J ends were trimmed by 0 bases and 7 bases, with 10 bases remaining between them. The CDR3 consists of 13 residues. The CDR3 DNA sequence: TGCGCCAGCAGCTTGGAAGGATCTGCGACCCAGTACTTC. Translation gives CASSLEGSATQYF.

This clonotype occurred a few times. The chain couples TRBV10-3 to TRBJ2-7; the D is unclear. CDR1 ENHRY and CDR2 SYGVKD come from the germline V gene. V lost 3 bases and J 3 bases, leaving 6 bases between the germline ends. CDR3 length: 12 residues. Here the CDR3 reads CAISDQDYEQYF. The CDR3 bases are TGTGCCATCAGTGACCAGGACTACGAGCAGTACTTC.

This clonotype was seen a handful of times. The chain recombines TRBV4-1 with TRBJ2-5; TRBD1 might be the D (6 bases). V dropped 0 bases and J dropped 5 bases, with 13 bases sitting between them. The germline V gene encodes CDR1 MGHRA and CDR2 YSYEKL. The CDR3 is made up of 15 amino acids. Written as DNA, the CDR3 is TGCGCCAGCAGCCAAGATAAGGGACACGAGGAGACCCAGTACTTC. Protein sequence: CASSQDKGHEETQYF.